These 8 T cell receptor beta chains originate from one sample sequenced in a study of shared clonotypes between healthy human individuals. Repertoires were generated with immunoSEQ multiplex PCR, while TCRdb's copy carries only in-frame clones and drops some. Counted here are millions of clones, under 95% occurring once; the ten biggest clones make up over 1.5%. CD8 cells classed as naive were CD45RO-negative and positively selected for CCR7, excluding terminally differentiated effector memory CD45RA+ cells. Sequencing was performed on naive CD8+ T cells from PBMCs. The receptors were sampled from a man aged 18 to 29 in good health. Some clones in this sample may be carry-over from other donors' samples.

The CDR3 nucleotides read TGTGCCAGCAGCCAAGTACGTGTTAAGGATGGCAATGAGCAGTTCTTC. Its protein product is CASSQVRVKDGNEQFF. The V call is TRBV4-2, the J call TRBJ2-1; D gene ambiguous. There are 16 residues in the CDR3. Germline values: CDR1 LGHNA, CDR2 YNFKEQ. The V end lost 1 base, the J end lost 6 bases, and 16 bases lay between the germline ends.

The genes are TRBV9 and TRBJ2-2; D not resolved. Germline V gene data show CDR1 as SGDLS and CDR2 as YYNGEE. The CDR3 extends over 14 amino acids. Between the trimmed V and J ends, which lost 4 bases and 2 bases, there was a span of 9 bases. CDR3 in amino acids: CASSPQSNTGELFF. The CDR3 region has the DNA TGTGCCAGCAGCCCCCAGAGCAACACCGGGGAGCTGTTTTTT.

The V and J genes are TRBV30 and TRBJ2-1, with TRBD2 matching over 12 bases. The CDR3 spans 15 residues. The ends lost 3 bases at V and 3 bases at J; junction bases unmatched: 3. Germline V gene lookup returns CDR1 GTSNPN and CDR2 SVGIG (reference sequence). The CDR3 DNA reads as TGTGCCTGGAGCCGACTAGCGGGAGACTACAATGAGCAGTTCTTC. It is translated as CAWSRLAGDYNEQFF.

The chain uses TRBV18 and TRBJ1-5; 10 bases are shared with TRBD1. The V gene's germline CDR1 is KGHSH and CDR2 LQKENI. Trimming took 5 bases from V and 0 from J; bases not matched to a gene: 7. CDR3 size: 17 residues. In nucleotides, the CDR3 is TGTGCCAGCTCAACGAGCCGGGACAGGGGTAGCAATCAGCCCCAGCATTTT. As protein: CASSTSRDRGSNQPQHF.

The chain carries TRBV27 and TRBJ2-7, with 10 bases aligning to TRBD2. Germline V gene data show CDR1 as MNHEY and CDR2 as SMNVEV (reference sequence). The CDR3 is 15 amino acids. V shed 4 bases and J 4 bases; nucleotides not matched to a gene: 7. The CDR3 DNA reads TGTGCCAGCAGTTCTCCTAGCGGGGGCTTTTACGAGCAGTACTTC. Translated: CASSSPSGGFYEQYF.

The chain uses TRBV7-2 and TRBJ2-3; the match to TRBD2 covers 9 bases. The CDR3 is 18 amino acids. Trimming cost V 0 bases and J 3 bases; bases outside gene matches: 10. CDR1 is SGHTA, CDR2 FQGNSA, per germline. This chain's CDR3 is CASSLARIAGVWTDTQYF. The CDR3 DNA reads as TGTGCCAGCAGCTTAGCGCGGATAGCGGGAGTCTGGACAGATACGCAGTATTTT.

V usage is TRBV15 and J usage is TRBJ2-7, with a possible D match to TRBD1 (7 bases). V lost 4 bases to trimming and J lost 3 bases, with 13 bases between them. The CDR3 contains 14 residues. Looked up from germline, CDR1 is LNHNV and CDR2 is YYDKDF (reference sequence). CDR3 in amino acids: CATSTSGGGYEQYF. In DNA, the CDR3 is TGTGCCACCAGCACCTCAGGGGGAGGCTACGAGCAGTACTTC.

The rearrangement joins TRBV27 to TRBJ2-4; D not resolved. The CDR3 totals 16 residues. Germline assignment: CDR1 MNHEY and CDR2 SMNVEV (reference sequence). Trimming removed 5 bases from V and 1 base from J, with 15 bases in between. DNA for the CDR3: TGTGCCAGCAGTCCTCTTCCTGTACTGGCCAAAAACATTCAGTACTTC. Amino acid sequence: CASSPLPVLAKNIQYF.